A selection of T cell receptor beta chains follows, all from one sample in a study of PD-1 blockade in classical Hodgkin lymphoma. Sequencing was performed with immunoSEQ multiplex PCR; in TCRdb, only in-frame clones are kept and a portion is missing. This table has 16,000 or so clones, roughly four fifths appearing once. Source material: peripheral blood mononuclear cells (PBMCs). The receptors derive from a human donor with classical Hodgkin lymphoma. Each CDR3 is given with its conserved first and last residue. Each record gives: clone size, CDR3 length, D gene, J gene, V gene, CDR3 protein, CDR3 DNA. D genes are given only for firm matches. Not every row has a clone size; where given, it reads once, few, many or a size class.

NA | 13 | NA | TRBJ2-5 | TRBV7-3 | CASSLAPQETQYF | TGTGCCAGCAGCTTAGCGCCCCAAGAGACCCAGTACTTC
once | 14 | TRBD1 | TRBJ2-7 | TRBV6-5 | CASSYRGLSYEQYF | TGTGCCAGCAGTTACAGGGGGCTCTCCTACGAGCAGTACTTC
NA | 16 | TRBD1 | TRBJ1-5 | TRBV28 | CASSLTLDRVNQPQHF | TGTGCCAGCAGTCTGACCTTGGACAGGGTAAATCAGCCCCAGCATTTT
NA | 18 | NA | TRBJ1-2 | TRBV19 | CASSIYRQLVLPNYGYTF | TGTGCCAGTAGTATTTACAGGCAGCTCGTTCTACCGAACTATGGCTACACCTTC
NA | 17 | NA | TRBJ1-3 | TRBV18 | CASSPNLPGGSGNTIYF | TGTGCCAGCTCACCAAATCTTCCGGGAGGTTCTGGAAACACCATATATTTT
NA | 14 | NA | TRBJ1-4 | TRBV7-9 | CASSLREFNEKLFF | TGTGCCAGCAGCTTACGGGAGTTTAATGAAAAACTGTTTTTT
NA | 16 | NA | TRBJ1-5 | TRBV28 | CASTVAGWNSNQPQHF | TGTGCCAGCACAGTGGCAGGGTGGAATAGCAATCAGCCCCAGCATTTT
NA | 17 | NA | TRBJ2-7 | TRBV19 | CASSISLSETGSYEQYF | TGTGCCAGTAGTATATCCCTTTCGGAGACTGGATCCTACGAGCAGTACTTC
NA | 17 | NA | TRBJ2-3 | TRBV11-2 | CASSLPEGRRHTDTQYF | TGTGCCAGCAGCTTACCAGAAGGGAGGCGGCACACAGATACGCAGTATTTT
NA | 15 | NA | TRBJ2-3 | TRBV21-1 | CASCRWRGFTDTQYF | TGTGCCAGCTGCCGATGGCGGGGCTTCACAGATACGCAGTATTTT
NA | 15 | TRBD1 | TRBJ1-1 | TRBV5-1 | CASRGQGSGNTEAFF | TGCGCCAGCAGGGGACAGGGTTCAGGGAACACTGAAGCTTTCTTT
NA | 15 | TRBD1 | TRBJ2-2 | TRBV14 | CASSHGTGITGELFF | TGTGCCAGCAGCCACGGGACAGGGATCACCGGGGAGCTGTTTTTT
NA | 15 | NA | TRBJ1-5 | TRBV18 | CASPHPGLWDQPQHF | TGTGCCAGCCCCCACCCAGGGTTGTGGGATCAGCCCCAGCATTTT
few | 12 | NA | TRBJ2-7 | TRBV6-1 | CASSGLVYEQYF | TGTGCCAGCAGTGGGCTGGTCTACGAGCAGTACTTC
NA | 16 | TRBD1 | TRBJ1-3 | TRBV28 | CASSFTGGSSGNTIYF | TGTGCCAGCAGTTTTACAGGGGGCAGCTCTGGAAACACCATATATTTT
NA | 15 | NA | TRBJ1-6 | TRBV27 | CASSLRTHYNSPLHF | TGTGCCAGCAGTTTGAGGACACACTATAATTCACCCCTCCACTTT
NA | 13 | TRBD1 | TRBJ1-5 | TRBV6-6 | CASSDRANGPQHF | TGTGCCAGCAGTGACAGGGCCAATGGGCCCCAGCATTTT
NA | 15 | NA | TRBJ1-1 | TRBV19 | CASSNGVPMNTEAFF | TGTGCCAGTAGTAACGGGGTCCCAATGAACACTGAAGCTTTCTTT
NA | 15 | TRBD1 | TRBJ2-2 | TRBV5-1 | CASRIGTGSTGELFF | TGCGCCAGCAGGATTGGGACAGGGTCGACCGGGGAGCTGTTTTTT
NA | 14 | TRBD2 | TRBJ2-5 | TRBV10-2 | CASSEGLDEETQYF | TGCGCCAGCAGTGAGGGACTAGATGAAGAGACCCAGTACTTC
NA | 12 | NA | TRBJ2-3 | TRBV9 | CASSPSMDTQYF | TGTGCCAGCAGCCCCAGTATGGATACGCAGTATTTT
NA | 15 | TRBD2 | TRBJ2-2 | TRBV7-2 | CASSLEGRGTGELFF | TGTGCCAGCAGCTTAGAGGGGAGGGGCACCGGGGAGCTGTTTTTT
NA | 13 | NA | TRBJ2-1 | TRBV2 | CATDNNPYNEQFF | TGTGCCACAGACAACAACCCGTACAATGAGCAGTTCTTC
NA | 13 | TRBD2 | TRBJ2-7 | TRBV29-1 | CSVEEREPYEQYF | TGCAGCGTTGAAGAGCGGGAGCCCTACGAGCAGTACTTC
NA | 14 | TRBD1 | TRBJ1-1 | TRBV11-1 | CASSLGRTGHEAFF | TGTGCCAGCAGCTTAGGCCGGACAGGCCATGAAGCTTTCTTT
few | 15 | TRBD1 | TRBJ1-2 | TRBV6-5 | CAPRESTGAPRGYTF | TGTGCCCCCCGGGAAAGCACAGGGGCGCCCCGGGGCTACACCTTC
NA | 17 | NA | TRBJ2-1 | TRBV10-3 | CAISESGVTSALGEQFF | TGTGCCATCAGTGAGTCGGGGGTTACTAGTGCTTTAGGTGAGCAGTTCTTC
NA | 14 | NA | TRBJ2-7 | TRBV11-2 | CASSLNYRTYEQYF | TGTGCCAGCAGCTTGAATTACCGAACCTACGAGCAGTACTTC
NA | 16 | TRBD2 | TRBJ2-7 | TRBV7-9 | CASSPRTSGAIYEQYF | TGTGCCAGCAGCCCCAGGACTAGCGGGGCCATCTACGAGCAGTACTTC
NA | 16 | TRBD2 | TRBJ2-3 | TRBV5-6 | CASILTSGRGADTQYF | TGTGCCAGCATCCTGACTAGCGGGAGAGGGGCAGATACGCAGTATTTT
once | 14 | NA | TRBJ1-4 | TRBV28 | CASSLAAGGQKLFF | TGTGCCAGCAGTTTAGCAGCGGGTGGTCAAAAACTGTTTTTT
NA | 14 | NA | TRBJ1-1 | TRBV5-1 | CASSLQGLLTEAFF | TGTGCCAGCAGCTTACAGGGTTTGCTCACTGAAGCTTTCTTT
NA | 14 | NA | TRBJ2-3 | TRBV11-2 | CASSRRGGTDTQYF | TGTGCCAGCAGCCGCCGGGGAGGCACAGATACGCAGTATTTT
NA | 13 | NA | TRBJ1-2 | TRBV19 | CASTGRQYYGYTF | TGTGCCAGTACCGGCCGACAGTACTATGGCTACACCTTC
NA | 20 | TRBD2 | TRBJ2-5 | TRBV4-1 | CASSQAPKTLGLATEETQYF | TGCGCCAGCAGCCAAGCCCCGAAAACCCTGGGACTAGCAACGGAGGAGACCCAGTACTTC
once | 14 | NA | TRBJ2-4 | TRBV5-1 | CASRSTGGVNIQYF | TGCGCCAGCAGATCAACGGGTGGCGTAAACATTCAGTACTTC
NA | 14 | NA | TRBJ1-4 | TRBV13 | CASSAPRDSEKLFF | TGTGCCAGCAGCGCCCCCCGGGATTCTGAAAAACTGTTTTTT
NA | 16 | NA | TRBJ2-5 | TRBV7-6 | CASSLGTALLGETQYF | TGTGCCAGCAGCTTAGGGACAGCCCTCCTCGGGGAGACCCAGTACTTC
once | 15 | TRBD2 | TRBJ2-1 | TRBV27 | CASSFSGRALNEQFF | TGTGCCAGCAGTTTCAGCGGGAGGGCCCTCAATGAGCAGTTCTTC
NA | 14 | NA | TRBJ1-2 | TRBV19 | CASSIAGDNYGYTF | TGTGCCAGTAGTATAGCGGGGGATAACTATGGCTACACCTTC
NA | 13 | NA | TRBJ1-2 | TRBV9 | CASSLGARHGYTF | TGTGCCAGCAGCCTCGGGGCCCGACATGGCTACACCTTC